These 13 T cell receptor beta chains were sequenced from one sample in a study of T-cell reconstitution after alpha-beta-depleted transplantation in children (dated by TCRdb to the mid-2010s). To prepare the library, PCR was applied. Sequenced using an Illumina HiSeq 2500. TCR libraries were prepared with molecular barcoding, using unique molecular identifiers to normalize TCRbeta repertoire quantification. In TCRdb, the public reads were trimmed at Q25 with fastp and aligned with MiXCR, with productive beta chains retained. Merged by CDR3 protein, the rows form single entries marked with the most common genes and DNA. Present in this sample are some 500,000 distinct CDR3 sequences, about a sixth of which were seen just once. Less than 4% of the sample goes to the ten largest clones. The material was PBMCs from the stem cell graft donor, obtained from the stem cell graft. These receptors all come from a human donor who donated a stem cell graft to a child with acute lymphoblastic leukemia.

CDR3 in DNA: TGTGCCAGCAGTCGGGCCTCCTCGGGCTACGAGCAGTACTTC. Encoded protein: CASSRASSGYEQYF. The chain joins TRBV6-1 to TRBJ2-7, with D unresolved. This CDR3 region has 14 residues. Germline V gene sequence: CDR1 MNHNS, CDR2 SASEGT. Between the trimmed V and J ends, which lost 5 bases and 3 bases, there was a span of 14 bases.

V gene TRBV5-1 combines with J gene TRBJ2-5, with TRBD2 matching over 10 bases. There are 16 residues in the CDR3. Germline V gives CDR1 SGHRS, CDR2 YFSETQ. The ends lost 6 bases at V and 1 base at J; junction bases unmatched: 9. CDR3 coding DNA: TGCGCCAGCATGTTGCTAGCGGGAGCCCTCCAAGAGACCCAGTACTTC. This gives the protein CASMLLAGALQETQYF. The entire variable domain, with the rest obtained from reference TRBV5-1 and TRBJ2-5, is as follows: KAGVTQTPRYLIKTRGQQVTLSCSPISGHRSVSWYQQTPGQGLQFLFEYFSETQRNKGNFPGRFSGRQFSNSRSEMNVSTLELGDSALYLCASMLLAGALQETQYFGPGTRLLVL.

This chain links TRBV3-1 with TRBJ1-1, with D unclear. Germline loops: CDR1 LGHDT, CDR2 YNNKEL (reference sequence). V shed 1 base and J shed 4 bases, with 10 bases lying between them. This CDR3 contains 14 residues. CDR3 region: CASSQAIRVTEAFF. CDR3 bases: TGTGCCAGCAGCCAAGCAATTCGGGTCACTGAAGCTTTCTTT.

This clonotype was counted only a few times. The rearrangement links TRBV5-1 to TRBJ2-5, with a possible D match to TRBD1 (5 bases). The ends were cut back, 2 bases at V and 1 base at J, with 9 bases in the middle. In germline, CDR1 is SGHRS, CDR2 YFSETQ. This CDR3 region has 14 residues. The CDR3 sequence is CASSFQGTQETQYF. The CDR3 bases are TGCGCCAGCAGCTTTCAGGGAACCCAAGAGACCCAGTACTTC.

This clonotype was seen a handful of times. CDR3 amino acids: CASSSPGFTYEQYF. In DNA form, the CDR3 reads TGTGCCAGCAGTTCACCGGGATTTACCTACGAGCAGTACTTC. V gene TRBV28 combines with J gene TRBJ2-7; tentatively, D is TRBD2 (5 bases). The ends were cut back, 4 bases at V and 2 bases at J, with 12 bases in the middle. The CDR3 is 14 residues long. CDR1 and CDR2 from the germline V gene are MDHEN and SYDVKM. Full variable domain (missing parts from reference TRBV28 and TRBJ2-7): DVKVTQSSRYLVKRTGEKVFLECVQDMDHENMFWYRQDPGLGLRLIYFSYDVKMKEKGDIPEGYSVSREKKERFSLILESASTNQTSMYLCASSSPGFTYEQYFGPGTRLTVT.

The chain recombines TRBV7-8 with TRBJ2-7; D gene uncertain. CDR1 is SGHVS and CDR2 is FQNEAQ in the germline V gene. V was shortened by 3 bases and J by 2 bases, with 14 bases between the two germline ends. This CDR3 contains 15 residues. The CDR3 bases are TGTGCCAGCAGCTTTGCCCGCCGGGCCGCCTACGAGCAGTACTTC. Protein product: CASSFARRAAYEQYF. The variable domain in full, with the rest retrieved from reference TRBV7-8 and TRBJ2-7, is GAGVSQSPRYKVAKRGQDVALRCDPISGHVSLFWYQQALGQGPEFLTYFQNEAQLDKSGLPSDRFFAERPEGSVSTLKIQRTQQEDSAVYLCASSFARRAAYEQYFGPGTRLTVT.

J is TRBJ2-1 and V is TRBV27, with TRBD1 matching 9 bases. The V gene end was trimmed by 5 bases and the J gene end by 9 bases; junction bases not matched to a gene: 11. CDR1 is MNHEY, CDR2 SMNVEV, per germline (reference sequence). The length of the CDR3 is 15 residues. The CDR3 DNA reads as TGTGCCAGCAGTCTTCGACAGGGGGGTCTTAGTGAGCAGTTCTTC. Translated, it gives CASSLRQGGLSEQFF.

This clonotype was picked up many times. This sequence joins TRBV29-1 and TRBJ2-1; D gene uncertain. Deletions cut 4 bases from V and 8 bases from J, with 12 bases between. The length of the CDR3 is 12 residues. The germline CDR1 and CDR2 sequences are SQVTM and ANQGSEA. The CDR3 sequence is CSVVELGYEQFF. The CDR3 bases are TGCAGCGTTGTTGAGCTAGGATATGAGCAGTTCTTC.

The rearrangement uses TRBV27 and TRBJ2-5, with 9 bases fitting TRBD1. The CDR3 covers 14 residues. Germline V gene data show CDR1 as MNHEY and CDR2 as SMNVEV (reference sequence). V was pared by 6 bases and J by 1 base, with 3 bases of the junction left unmatched. The CDR3 coding sequence is TGTGCCAGCAGAACAGGGGGCGGCCAAGAGACCCAGTACTTC. Translated, it gives CASRTGGGQETQYF.

This clonotype was detected a few times. The gene calls are TRBV11-3 and TRBJ2-1, with D perhaps matching TRBD2 (5 bases). Germline CDR1 and CDR2: SGHNT and YENEEA. V was clipped by 5 bases and J by 10 bases, with 27 bases between them. The CDR3 runs to 17 residues. The CDR3: CASSRSSSTLERSEQFF. The CDR3 DNA follows: TGTGCCAGCAGCCGGTCCTCTAGCACTCTAGAAAGGTCGGAGCAGTTCTTC.

This chain connects TRBV5-1 to TRBJ2-3; the D call may be TRBD1 or TRBD2 (6 bases each). Per the germline V gene, CDR1 is SGHRS and CDR2 is YFSETQ. This CDR3 has 14 amino acids. V lost 2 bases to trimming and J lost 6 bases, with 13 bases between them. CDR3: CASSFEEGDDTQYF. CDR3 in DNA: TGCGCCAGCAGCTTCGAGGAGGGGGATGATACGCAGTATTTT.

CDR3 residues: CASRSSGDTYEQYF. CDR3 bases: TGCGCCAGCAGGTCTAGCGGGGATACCTACGAGCAGTACTTC. The chain joins TRBV5-1 to TRBJ2-7, with 9 positions matching TRBD2. This CDR3 region has 14 residues. Unmatched junction bases numbered 5, after V lost 5 bases and J lost 2 bases. CDR1 SGHRS and CDR2 YFSETQ come from the germline V gene.

This clonotype was observed a few times. The chain joins TRBV9 to TRBJ2-3; 13 positions match TRBD2. CDR3 length: 18 residues. V dropped 5 bases and J dropped 0; count of bases not matched to a gene: 9. Germline V CDR1 and CDR2: SGDLS, YYNGEE. The CDR3 coding sequence is TGTGCCAGCAGAGAGACTAGCGGGAGGCCCTCTAGCACAGATACGCAGTATTTT. This translates into CASRETSGRPSSTDTQYF.